The 27 T cell receptor beta chains below come from one sample, sequenced in a study of cytomegalovirus exposure and HLA in healthy donors. The PCR used 60 Vbeta and 13 Jbeta primers. Only in-frame clones appear in the TCRdb table, and some are missing; sequencing was by immunoSEQ multiplex PCR. Its clone listing holds over 100,000 clones. Material for sequencing was PBMCs. Receptor source: a man aged 30 to 39 in good health and CMV-seronegative.

The rearrangement uses TRBV18 and TRBJ1-6, with a possible D match to TRBD1 (6 bases). From germline, CDR1 is KGHSH and CDR2 LQKENI. This CDR3 has 15 amino acids. The V end lost 3 bases, the J end lost 4 bases, and 10 bases lay between the germline ends. As DNA, the CDR3 is TGTGCCAGCTCACCGGGACACTTTTATAATTCACCCCTCCACTTT. Translated: CASSPGHFYNSPLHF.

This chain connects TRBV11-2 to TRBJ1-1; D perhaps matches TRBD1 (5 bases). Per the germline V gene, CDR1 is SGHAT and CDR2 is FQNNGV. V lost 2 bases and J 4 bases, leaving 14 bases between the germline ends. The CDR3 is 15 residues long. The chain's CDR3 is CASSLKGMEGTEAFF. The CDR3 DNA reads as TGTGCCAGCAGCTTAAAGGGGATGGAGGGCACTGAAGCTTTCTTT. The full variable domain, completed using reference TRBV11-2 and TRBJ1-1, is EAGVAQSPRYKIIEKRQSVAFWCNPISGHATLYWYQQILGQGPKLLIQFQNNGVVDDSQLPKDRFSAERLKGVDSTLKIQPAKLEDSAVYLCASSLKGMEGTEAFFGQGTRLTVV.

V and J are TRBV7-9 and TRBJ2-7, with D possibly TRBD1 on 6 matching bases. V lost 0 bases to trimming and J lost 1 base, with 7 bases between them. Germline V lookup: CDR1 SEHNR, CDR2 FQNEAQ (reference sequence). There are 14 residues in the CDR3. The CDR3: CASSLAGGSYEQYF. CDR3 bases: TGTGCCAGCAGCTTAGCAGGGGGTTCCTACGAGCAGTACTTC.

The CDR3: CASSYPGENEQFF. Here the CDR3 DNA reads TGTGCCAGCAGTTATCCAGGGGAGAATGAGCAGTTCTTC. The chain employs TRBV6-5 and TRBJ2-1; D perhaps matches TRBD1 (6 bases). Germline values: CDR1 MNHEY, CDR2 SVGAGI. Trimming stripped 3 bases from V and 7 bases from J, with 10 bases between. The CDR3 loop spans 13 amino acids.

The rearrangement links TRBV30 to TRBJ1-1; D is ambiguous. Germline-derived CDR1 and CDR2 are GTSNPN and SVGIG (reference sequence). The CDR3 runs 14 residues. Trimming pared 8 bases from V and 1 base from J, leaving 17 bases between. DNA of the CDR3: TGTGCCCCCAAGATGGCGGGTGGGAACACTGAAGCTTTCTTT. Translated, it gives CAPKMAGGNTEAFF.

This rearrangement joins TRBV28 to TRBJ1-2, with TRBD1 matching over 9 bases. This CDR3 is 13 amino acids long. V dropped 8 bases and J dropped 7; count of bases not matched to a gene: 8. The germline gives CDR1 MDHEN, CDR2 SYDVKM. In nucleotides, the CDR3 is TGTGCCAGCCAGGGGGACAGGGCTGGTGGCTACACCTTC. It translates to CASQGDRAGGYTF.

J is TRBJ1-2 and V is TRBV5-1; 7 bases map to TRBD1. The CDR3 length is 15 residues. CDR1 SGHRS and CDR2 YFSETQ come from the germline V gene. The junction had 6 bases not matched to a gene; V was cut back by 0 bases and J by 4 bases. This chain's CDR3 is CASSLVPGQSYGYTF. The CDR3 region has the DNA TGCGCCAGCAGCTTGGTCCCGGGACAGAGCTATGGCTACACCTTC.

The chain employs TRBV27 and TRBJ2-1; 14 bases agree with TRBD2. With V trimmed by 6 bases and J by 7 bases, 5 bases remained unmatched. Germline values: CDR1 MNHEY, CDR2 SMNVEV (reference sequence). The CDR3 spans 15 residues. The CDR3 bases are TGTGCCAGCAGGTTGGGACTAGCGGGGGAAAATGAGCAGTTCTTC. Protein sequence: CASRLGLAGENEQFF.

The genes are TRBV7-2 and TRBJ2-5; maybe TRBD2 (6 bases). Trimming cost V 5 bases and J 5 bases, with 18 bases left between them. Germline V gene lookup returns CDR1 SGHTA and CDR2 FQGNSA. CDR3 length: 15 amino acids. CDR3 loop: CASSPTGGKGETQYF. DNA for the CDR3: TGTGCCAGCAGCCCAACAGGCGGGAAGGGGGAGACCCAGTACTTC.

The chain combines TRBV4-2 with TRBJ2-7, with D possibly being TRBD2 (5 bases). The CDR3 spans 14 residues. V was clipped by 1 base and J by 4 bases, with 11 bases between them. Germline assignment: CDR1 LGHNA and CDR2 YNFKEQ. CDR3 sequence: CASSQGESAYEQYF. The CDR3 bases are TGTGCCAGCAGCCAAGGGGAGAGCGCGTACGAGCAGTACTTC.

This clone is identified as medium-sized from frequency. This chain joins TRBV6-5 and TRBJ1-1; 7 bases fit TRBD1. V lost 4 bases, J lost 5 bases, and 10 bases stayed unmatched. The CDR3 runs 15 residues. Germline loops: CDR1 MNHEY, CDR2 SVGAGI. The DNA for the CDR3 is TGTGCCAGCAGTTCCCCGACAGGGAAGGGAACTGAAGCTTTCTTT. Translating gives CASSSPTGKGTEAFF.

The V and J genes are TRBV5-1 and TRBJ2-7; D might be TRBD2 (5 bases). Germline V CDR1 and CDR2: SGHRS, YFSETQ. This CDR3 is 13 amino acids long. V was cut by 0 bases and J by 2 bases, with 6 bases left in between. CDR3 DNA: TGCGCCAGCAGCTTGGCGGGGACCTACGAGCAGTACTTC. This codes for CASSLAGTYEQYF.

The CDR3 protein is CASSPDRGNEKLFF. DNA for the CDR3: TGCGCCAGCAGCCCGGACAGGGGGAATGAAAAACTGTTTTTT. J is TRBJ1-4 and V is TRBV4-3, with 10 bases that match TRBD1. V lost 4 bases to trimming and J lost 5 bases; unmatched junction nucleotides: 1. Germline CDR1 is LGHNA and CDR2 is YSLEER. The CDR3 extends over 14 amino acids.

This chain joins TRBV19 and TRBJ2-5; TRBD2 agrees at 8 bases. The germline V gene encodes CDR1 LNHDA and CDR2 SQIVND (reference sequence). This CDR3 region has 14 residues. V lost 3 bases and J lost 4; bases outside the gene matches: 4. Written as DNA, the CDR3 is TGTGCCAGTAGTATCCTGGCGGGGGGAGAGACCCAGTACTTC. Protein: CASSILAGGETQYF.

V is TRBV27 and J is TRBJ1-1, with 10 bases matching TRBD1. Looked up from germline, CDR1 is MNHEY and CDR2 is SMNVEV (reference sequence). V lost 5 bases and J lost 0; bases outside the gene matches: 12. The CDR3 runs 18 residues. CDR3: CASSLLSDRGLMNTEAFF. For the CDR3, the DNA is TGTGCCAGCAGTCTACTCTCCGACAGGGGGCTTATGAACACTGAAGCTTTCTTT.

As for this clone: The sample has other DNA sequences that encode this CDR3 too. The rearrangement links TRBV5-1 to TRBJ2-2, with D tentatively TRBD1 (5 bases). The germline gives CDR1 SGHRS, CDR2 YFSETQ. The CDR3 contains 14 residues. V lost 1 base, J lost 1 base, and 5 bases lay in between. CDR3 DNA: TGCGCCAGCAGCTTGACAGGGAACACCGGGGAGCTGTTTTTT. Its protein product is CASSLTGNTGELFF.

The chain employs TRBV11-3 and TRBJ2-7, with TRBD2 as a possible D gene (6 bases). This CDR3 comprises 15 residues. Per germline, CDR1 SGHNT and CDR2 YENEEA. The V end was cut by 5 bases, the J end by 3 bases, with 17 bases between. The CDR3 reads CASSRAGTGSYEQYF. For the CDR3, the DNA is TGTGCCAGCAGCCGCGCCGGGACCGGGAGCTACGAGCAGTACTTC.

The chain uses TRBV5-6 and TRBJ2-2; 7 nucleotides line up with TRBD1. Germline V gene lookup returns CDR1 SGHDT and CDR2 YYEEEE. The CDR3 has 14 residues. The V and J ends lost 4 bases and 1 base, in that order; junction bases with no gene match: 1. CDR3 DNA: TGTGCCAGCAGCCGGGACAGGAACACCGGGGAGCTGTTTTTT. This encodes CASSRDRNTGELFF.

The J gene is TRBJ2-5, the V gene TRBV6-5; D gene unclear. With 4 bases removed from V and 5 bases from J, the gap between germline ends came to 5 bases. The CDR3 totals 11 residues. Germline V lookup: CDR1 MNHEY, CDR2 SVGAGI. As DNA, the CDR3 is TGTGCCAGCAGTTCCGCGGAGACCCAGTACTTC. Translation gives CASSSAETQYF.

This rearrangement joins TRBV29-1 to TRBJ1-1; 7 bases fit TRBD1. There are 13 residues in the CDR3. Germline V gene sequence: CDR1 SQVTM, CDR2 ANQGSEA. For the CDR3, the DNA is TGCAGTGTATCTAAACAGGGGAGCACTGAAGCTTTCTTT. This sequence encodes CSVSKQGSTEAFF.

DNA for the CDR3: TGTGCCAGCAGCCGGACAGGGGGGAACCCTTGTAATGAAAAACTGTTTTTT. Protein sequence: CASSRTGGNPCNEKLFF. This chain links TRBV6-4 with TRBJ1-4; TRBD1 agrees at 10 bases. CDR1 is MRHNA, CDR2 SNTAGT, per germline. The CDR3 contains 17 residues. J gave up 4 bases and V 6 bases, and 11 bases lay outside the gene matches.

CDR3 in amino acids: CASSQVAGRNTEAFF. The CDR3 DNA reads as TGTGCCAGCAGCCAAGTCGCGGGACGAAACACTGAAGCTTTCTTT. The chain links TRBV14 to TRBJ1-1; a weak D match, TRBD1 (5 bases). CDR1 and CDR2 (germline): SGHDN, FVKESK. V was trimmed by 1 base and J by 2 bases, leaving 11 bases between them. This CDR3 is built from 15 residues.

The chain links TRBV27 to TRBJ2-1; 9 positions agree with TRBD2. The germline V gene has CDR1 MNHEY and CDR2 SMNVEV (reference sequence). After removal of 5 bases from V and 7 bases from J, the junction contained 9 bases not matched to a gene. The CDR3 is made up of 15 amino acids. The CDR3 nucleotides are TGTGCCAGCAGTCGCGCGGGGGGGCCACGGAATGAGCAGTTCTTC. This gives the protein CASSRAGGPRNEQFF.

The J gene is TRBJ2-1, the V gene TRBV7-3; weak D call: TRBD1 (6 bases). The V end lost 1 base, the J end lost 6 bases, and 10 bases lay between the germline ends. This CDR3 has 14 residues. The germline gives CDR1 SGHTA, CDR2 FQGTGA. CDR3 sequence: CASSLNRAVNEQFF. The CDR3 coding sequence is TGTGCCAGCAGCTTAAACAGGGCAGTCAATGAGCAGTTCTTC.

The J gene is TRBJ2-5, the V gene TRBV18; 9 positions match TRBD1. The J segment lost 9 bases and the V segment lost 2 bases, leaving 10 bases of the junction unmatched. The length of the CDR3 is 15 residues. Germline CDR1 KGHSH, CDR2 LQKENI. DNA of the CDR3: TGTGCCAGCTCACCAACCGGGACAGGGCCCGAGGCCCAGTACTTC. This sequence encodes CASSPTGTGPEAQYF. The complete variable domain, with remaining parts taken from reference TRBV18 and TRBJ2-5, reads NAGVMQNPRHLVRRRGQEARLRCSPMKGHSHVYWYRQLPEEGLKFMVYLQKENIIDESGMPKERFSAEFPKEGPSILRIQQVVRGDSAAYFCASSPTGTGPEAQYFGPGTRLLVL.

V usage is TRBV6-5 and J usage is TRBJ1-6; D unclear. V lost 6 bases and J 4 bases, leaving 13 bases between the germline ends. The germline CDR1 and CDR2 sequences are MNHEY and SVGAGI. The CDR3 runs to 15 residues. The CDR3, as DNA: TGTGCCAGCAGGATTACGCACATTTATAATTCACCCCTCCACTTT. Protein sequence: CASRITHIYNSPLHF.

The chain has TRBV13 and TRBJ2-7; 8 bases are shared with TRBD2. The CDR3 totals 15 residues. With 4 bases clipped from V and 2 bases from J, the junction kept 7 bases outside the gene matches. The germline V gene has CDR1 PRHDT and CDR2 FYEKMQ (reference sequence). CDR3 coding DNA: TGTGCCAGCAGCTCCGGTGCGGGGGGCCCCTACGAGCAGTACTTC. Amino acids: CASSSGAGGPYEQYF.